The rows below give T cell receptor beta chains drawn from one sample of a study of blood T cell repertoires in COVID-19. The assay was immunoSEQ multiplex PCR, and TCRdb's table has in-frame clones only and misses some. The data hold under 250,000 clones, with 75% to 90% observed a single time. Specimen: peripheral blood. The source of these receptors is a woman in her 70s with COVID-19, enrolled during active disease. Each CDR3 is given with its conserved first and last residue. A D gene is named only where the DNA matches it firmly. Not all rows give a size; the values are once, few, many and, for expanded clones, a class.

size | J | D | V | DNA | CDR3
NA | TRBJ2-7 | TRBD1 | TRBV25-1 | TGTGCCAGCAGTGACCCGGGACAGGGTCCCTACGAGCAGTACTTC | CASSDPGQGPYEQYF
NA | TRBJ1-5 | TRBD1 | TRBV6-1 | TGTGCCAGCAGTGCCCGACAGGGGGCGGTCAATCAGCCCCAGCATTTT | CASSARQGAVNQPQHF
few | TRBJ2-1 | NA | TRBV7-9 | TGTGCCAGCAGCTCCTCGCGTGCGGAGCCTGAGCAGTTCTTC | CASSSSRAEPEQFF
NA | TRBJ1-2 | NA | TRBV7-9 | TGTGCCAGCAGAAAACAGGGTTCTAACTATGGCTACACCTTC | CASRKQGSNYGYTF
NA | TRBJ2-6 | TRBD1 | TRBV28 | TGTGCCAGCAGTCAACTTGGACAGGGGATTACTGGGGCCAACGTCCTGACTTTC | CASSQLGQGITGANVLTF
NA | TRBJ2-1 | TRBD1 | TRBV7-2 | TGTGCCAGCAGCCCAACGGGACAGGGGGCCAGCGGATCCTACAATGAGCAGTTCTTC | CASSPTGQGASGSYNEQFF
NA | TRBJ1-3 | NA | TRBV29-1 | TGCAGCGTTGAAAAGGGGTCTGGAGGGAACACCATATATTTT | CSVEKGSGGNTIYF
NA | TRBJ2-5 | TRBD2 | TRBV7-2 | TGTGCCAGCAGCTTAAGAACGGGACTAGCAGGTGTAGAGACCCAGTACTTC | CASSLRTGLAGVETQYF
few | TRBJ1-5 | NA | TRBV5-5 | TGTGCCAGCAGCTCCCAGGGTGGGCATCAGCCCCAGCATTTT | CASSSQGGHQPQHF
NA | TRBJ2-2 | TRBD2 | TRBV5-1 | TGCGCCAGCCTAGCGGGTACGAACACCGGGGAGCTGTTTTTT | CASLAGTNTGELFF